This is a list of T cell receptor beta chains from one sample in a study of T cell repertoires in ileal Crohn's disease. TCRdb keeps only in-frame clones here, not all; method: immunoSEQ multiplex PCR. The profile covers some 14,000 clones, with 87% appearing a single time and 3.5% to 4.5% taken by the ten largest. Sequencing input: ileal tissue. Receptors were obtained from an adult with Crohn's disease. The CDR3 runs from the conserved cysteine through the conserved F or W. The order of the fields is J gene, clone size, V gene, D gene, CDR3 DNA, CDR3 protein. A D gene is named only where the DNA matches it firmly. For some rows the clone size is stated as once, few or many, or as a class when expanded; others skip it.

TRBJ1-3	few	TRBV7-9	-	TGTGCCAGCAGCTTAGAAACAGGGCGAAACACCATATATTTT	CASSLETGRNTIYF
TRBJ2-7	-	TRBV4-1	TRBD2	TGCGCCAGCAGCCAAGAGAGAGGGGGGGAGACTAGCGCCTCCTACGAGCAGTACTTC	CASSQERGGETSASYEQYF
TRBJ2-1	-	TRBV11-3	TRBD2	TGTGCCAGCAGCTCCCGGACTAGCGGGTTAAGGGTCTTC	CASSSRTSGLRVF
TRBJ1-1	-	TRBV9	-	TGTGCCAGCAGCCCCCGGGGTGACACTGAAGCTTTCTTT	CASSPRGDTEAFF
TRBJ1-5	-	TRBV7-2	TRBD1	TGTGCCAGCAGCTTAGCGGGGGGACAGGGGGTCTGGGGTCAGCCCCAGCATTTT	CASSLAGGQGVWGQPQHF
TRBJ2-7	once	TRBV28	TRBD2	TGTGCCAGCACCCTCCAGACTAGCAGGGCCTACGAGCAGTACTTC	CASTLQTSRAYEQYF
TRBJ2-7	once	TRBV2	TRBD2	TGTGCCAGCAGGTCGACTAGCGGAAACTCCTACGAGCAGTACTTC	CASRSTSGNSYEQYF
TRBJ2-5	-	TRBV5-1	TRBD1	TGCGCCAGCAGCCTACAGGGGGCTTACCGAGTGGAGACCCAGTACTTC	CASSLQGAYRVETQYF
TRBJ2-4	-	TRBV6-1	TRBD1	TGTGCCAGCAGTGATCCCGGCAGGGGGCTTATAGACAAAAACATTCAGTACTTC	CASSDPGRGLIDKNIQYF
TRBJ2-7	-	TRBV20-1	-	TGCAGTGCTAGACCCGGGCAGTACTTC	CSARPGQYF
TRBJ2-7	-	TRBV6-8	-	TGTGCCAGCAGTTACACACAGTGGTGCTACGAGCAGTACTTC	CASSYTQWCYEQYF
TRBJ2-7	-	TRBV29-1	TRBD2	TGCAGCACCAGTGGGGTAGCGGGAGCTCGCGAGCAGTACTTC	CSTSGVAGAREQYF
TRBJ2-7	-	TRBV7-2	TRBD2	TGTGCCAGCAGCCTTAGCGGGGGGAGCTCCTACGAGCAGTACTTC	CASSLSGGSSYEQYF
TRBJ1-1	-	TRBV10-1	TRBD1	TGCGCCAGCAGTGAATCCGGGACAGAGAACACTGAAGCTTTCTTT	CASSESGTENTEAFF
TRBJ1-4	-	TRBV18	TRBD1	TGTGCCAGCTCACCACGGGACAGGTTGGGAGAAAAACTGTTTTTT	CASSPRDRLGEKLFF
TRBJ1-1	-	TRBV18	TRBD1	TGTGCCAGCTCACCAGACAGGGAGTTGGCTTTCTTT	CASSPDRELAFF
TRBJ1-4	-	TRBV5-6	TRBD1	TGTGCCAGCTCCCGGACAGGGTTCTTAGAAAAACTGTTTTTT	CASSRTGFLEKLFF
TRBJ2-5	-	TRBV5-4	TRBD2	TGTGCCAGCAGCTCCTGGCTAGCGGGTGGTGAGACCCAGTACTTC	CASSSWLAGGETQYF
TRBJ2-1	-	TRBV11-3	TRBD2	TGTGCCAGCAGCCTAGATGGGACTATTACCTACAATGAGCAGTTCTTC	CASSLDGTITYNEQFF
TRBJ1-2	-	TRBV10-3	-	TGTGCCATCAGTGAGTCCGGGCAGGGCCCTTCTAACTATGGCTACACCTTC	CAISESGQGPSNYGYTF
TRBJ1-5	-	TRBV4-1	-	TGCGCCAGCAGCCAAGACCCCACAGGGAATAGCAATCAGCCCCAGCATTTT	CASSQDPTGNSNQPQHF
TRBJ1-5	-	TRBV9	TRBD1	TGTGCCAGCAGCGGGGGACAGAGCAATCAGCCCCAGCATTTT	CASSGGQSNQPQHF
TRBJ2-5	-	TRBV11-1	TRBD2	TGTGCCAGCAGCTTAGGACTAGCGGGGGTCCCGTACCAAGAGACCCAGTACTTC	CASSLGLAGVPYQETQYF
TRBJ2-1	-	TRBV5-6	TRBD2	TGTGCCAGCAGCTTGGGGCTAGCGGAAGAGCAGTTCTTC	CASSLGLAEEQFF
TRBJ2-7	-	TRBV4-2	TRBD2	TGTGCCAGCAGCCAAGTAGCTAGCGGGAGAGTTAATATGTTTCCAGAGCAGTACTTC	CASSQVASGRVNMFPEQYF
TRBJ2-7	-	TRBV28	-	TGTGCCAGCAGTTTATACAGGGCCGGTACCGAGCAGTACTTC	CASSLYRAGTEQYF
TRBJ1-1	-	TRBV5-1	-	TGCGCCAGCAGCTTGTCAGGCAGCGGGAACACTGAAGCTTTCTTT	CASSLSGSGNTEAFF
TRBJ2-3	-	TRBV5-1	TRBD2	TGCGCCAGCAGGCGGGAGGGCCAAGAGACAGATACGCAGTATTTT	CASRREGQETDTQYF
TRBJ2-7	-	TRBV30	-	TGTGCCTGGTTGCGGGACAGCTCCTACGAGCAGTACTTC	CAWLRDSSYEQYF
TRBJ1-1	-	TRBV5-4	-	TGTGCCAGCTCTCCCCGAGGGGGATGGGTAGCTTTCTTT	CASSPRGGWVAFF
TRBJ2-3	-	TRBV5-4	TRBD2	TGTGCCAGCAGCTCTCGGGGGGGAGCAGATACGCAGTATTTT	CASSSRGGADTQYF
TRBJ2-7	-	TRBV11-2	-	TGTGCCAGCAGCACTAATTACGAGCAGTACTTC	CASSTNYEQYF
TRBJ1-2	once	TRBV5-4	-	TGTGCCAGCAGCTTACAGGGTAGGAGGTATGGCTACACCTTC	CASSLQGRRYGYTF
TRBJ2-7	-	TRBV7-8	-	TGTGCCAGCAGCTTAGTTCTCGAGCAGTACTTC	CASSLVLEQYF
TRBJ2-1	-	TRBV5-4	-	TGTGCCAGCAGCCAGTTGGTACATTCCGATGAGCAGTTCTTC	CASSQLVHSDEQFF
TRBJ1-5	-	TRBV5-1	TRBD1	TGCGCCAGCAGCCGGGGACAGGGGAGCAATCAGCCCCAGCATTTT	CASSRGQGSNQPQHF
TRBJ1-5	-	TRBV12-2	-	TGTGCAAGTCGCTTAGCGGCCATAACAGGGGGCCCGTATAGCAATCAGCCCCAGCATTTT	CASRLAAITGGPYSNQPQHF
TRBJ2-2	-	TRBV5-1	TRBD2	TGCGCCAGCAGCGGGGGACTAGCGGGAGGGCCAACGGACACCGGGGAGCTGTTTTTT	CASSGGLAGGPTDTGELFF
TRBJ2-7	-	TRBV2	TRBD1	TGTGCCAGCAGTGAAGTGGGGACAGGGGGCCACGAGCAGTACTTC	CASSEVGTGGHEQYF
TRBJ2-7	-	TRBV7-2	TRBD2	TGTGCCAGCAGCCCCCTCGGCGGGGGGAAAGGGAACACCTACGAGCAGTACTTC	CASSPLGGGKGNTYEQYF
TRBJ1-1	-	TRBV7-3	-	TGTGCCAGCAGCTTAAACGGTTGGAACACTGAAGCTTTCTTT	CASSLNGWNTEAFF
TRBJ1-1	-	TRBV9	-	TGTGCCAGCAGCCCCGTAAGAGGTATCACTGAAGCTTTCTTT	CASSPVRGITEAFF
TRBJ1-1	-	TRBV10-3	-	TGTGCCACCAGAGGACAGATGAACACTGAAGCTTTCTTT	CATRGQMNTEAFF
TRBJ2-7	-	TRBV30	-	TGTGCCTGGACCCGGGACACAGCCTACGAGCAGTACTTC	CAWTRDTAYEQYF
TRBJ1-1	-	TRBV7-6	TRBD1	TGTGCCAGCAGCGATAGCCCGGGACAGGGAGGGTTGAGCACTGAAGCTTTCTTT	CASSDSPGQGGLSTEAFF